These 14 T cell receptor beta chains were all obtained from the same sample, sequenced in a study of regulatory T cells in long-lasting Graves disease. As to time point: persistent/refractory GD, antithyroid drugs over 5 years with positive TRAb. The authors made the TCR library using RNA they extracted from PBMCs. According to the study, TCR beta libraries were built with iRepertoire HTBI primers and CDR3-region Arm-PCR. TCRdb recomputed calls from the multiplex PCR reads with MiXCR, one row per CDR3 protein. The table has 500,000 to 800,000 distinct CDR3 sequences, around 30% seen once; the top ten hold around 40%. The sample here was peripheral blood mononuclear cells (PBMCs), taken when the disease was refractory, from a patient treated with antithyroid drugs. The receptors here all came from a female donor with Graves disease.

This clonotype was counted a few times. The rearrangement joins TRBV5-1 to TRBJ1-1, with 7 bases identical to TRBD1. In germline, CDR1 is SGHRS, CDR2 YFSETQ. CDR3 length: 17 amino acids. V shed 2 bases and J 0 bases; nucleotides not matched to a gene: 10. As DNA, the CDR3 is TGCGCCAGCAGCTTTTTCGTAACAGGGGCCGTGAACACTGAAGCTTTCTTT. It yields the protein CASSFFVTGAVNTEAFF.

This clonotype was seen just once. A junction end diverges from the germline sequence, so it may reflect a read error. This chain links TRBV18 with TRBJ2-7; TRBD2 aligns across 10 bases. The V gene's germline CDR1 is KGHSH and CDR2 LQKENI. The CDR3 is 15 amino acids. The CDR3 here is CASSPQREGRYGQYF. Here the CDR3 DNA reads TGTGCCAGCTCACCACAGCGGGAGGGCCGATACGGGCAGTACTTC.

The J gene is TRBJ1-1, the V gene TRBV29-1, with 7 positions matching TRBD1. The CDR3 consists of 10 residues. J gave up 12 bases and V 6 bases, and 7 bases lay outside the gene matches. The germline V gene has CDR1 SQVTM and CDR2 ANQGSEA. Here the CDR3 DNA reads TGCAGCGTGGGCGGACAGGTGACTTTCTTT. It codes for CSVGGQVTFF.

This clonotype was seen more than once but under ten times. The V and J genes are TRBV20-1 and TRBJ2-7; 7 bases map to TRBD1. Germline assignment: CDR1 DFQATT and CDR2 SNEGSKA (reference sequence). Losses at the gene ends were 5 bases for V and 2 bases for J; bases not matched to a gene: 9. The CDR3 covers 14 residues. CDR3 residues: CSAERPGQTYEQYF. In DNA, the CDR3 is TGCAGTGCTGAACGTCCGGGACAGACCTACGAGCAGTACTTC.

This chain links TRBV28 with TRBJ1-5, with TRBD1 matching over 8 bases. The length of the CDR3 is 18 residues. The germline CDR1 and CDR2 sequences are MDHEN and SYDVKM. With V trimmed by 5 bases and J by 3 bases, 15 bases remained unmatched. CDR3 region: CASSPTTSRTGINQPQHF. The CDR3 DNA reads TGTGCCAGCAGTCCAACCACTAGCCGGACAGGGATCAATCAGCCCCAGCATTTT.

The chain joins TRBV10-3 to TRBJ1-2; 8 nucleotides line up with TRBD1. The germline gives CDR1 ENHRY, CDR2 SYGVKD. After removal of 7 bases from V and 6 bases from J, the junction contained 13 bases not matched to a gene. The CDR3 has 15 amino acids. CDR3 sequence: CAINPGQGRVDGYTF. CDR3 coding DNA: TGTGCCATCAACCCTGGACAGGGCCGAGTGGATGGCTACACCTTC.

The V gene is TRBV5-6, the J gene TRBJ1-2; 8 bases are shared with TRBD1. V was pared by 1 base and J by 3 bases, with 2 bases of the junction left unmatched. This CDR3 contains 14 residues. The germline CDR1 and CDR2 sequences are SGHDT and YYEEEE. The CDR3 region is CASSLNRGDYGYTF. The CDR3 DNA is TGTGCCAGCAGCTTGAACAGGGGGGACTATGGCTACACCTTC.

This clonotype has ten or more counts. The chain links TRBV27 to TRBJ1-5; D is uncertain. Trimming stripped 5 bases from V and 0 bases from J, with 14 bases between. The CDR3 spans 16 residues. The germline V gene encodes CDR1 MNHEY and CDR2 SMNVEV (reference sequence). Here the CDR3 reads CASSAESGNSNQPQHF. The DNA of the CDR3 is TGTGCCAGCAGTGCCGAATCCGGGAATAGCAATCAGCCCCAGCATTTT.

In its sample, this clonotype was seen many times. V and J are TRBV11-2 and TRBJ2-7, with D tentatively TRBD2 (5 bases). The V and J ends lost 6 bases and 3 bases respectively, with 24 bases between them. Per the germline V gene, CDR1 is SGHAT and CDR2 is FQNNGV. This CDR3 is built from 17 residues. The chain's CDR3 is CASSRVALGESLYEQYF. Written as DNA, the CDR3 is TGTGCCAGCAGTCGCGTGGCCCTCGGGGAGAGCCTCTACGAGCAGTACTTC.

This clonotype was detected once. The gene calls are TRBV12-5 and TRBJ1-5; no clear D gene. Germline CDR1 is LGHNT and CDR2 is FRNRAP. The CDR3 spans 13 residues. Between the trimmed V and J ends, which lost 3 bases and 5 bases, there was a span of 8 bases. The CDR3 region has the DNA TGTGCTAGTGGTTTCAGAGGAGATCAGCCCCAGCATTTT. This codes for CASGFRGDQPQHF.

This clonotype was detected a few times. The V gene is TRBV9, the J gene TRBJ2-2, with TRBD2 matching over 14 bases. CDR3 length: 18 amino acids. Trimming at V came to 4 bases and at J to 8 bases, leaving 13 bases not matched to a gene. The germline CDR1 and CDR2 sequences are SGDLS and YYNGEE. CDR3 sequence reads: CASSHSGLAGAPGGELFF. The CDR3 bases are TGTGCCAGCAGCCACTCGGGACTAGCGGGAGCGCCGGGTGGGGAGCTGTTTTTT.

This clonotype was seen ten or more times. The CDR3 here is CASSGTSGTNEQFF. The CDR3 DNA follows: TGTGCCAGCAGCGGGACTAGCGGGACCAATGAGCAGTTCTTC. The rearrangement links TRBV6-1 to TRBJ2-1, with 13 bases matching TRBD2. This CDR3 has 14 residues. The V segment lost 6 bases and the J segment 6 bases; nucleotides outside the gene matches: 2. Germline-derived CDR1 and CDR2 are MNHNS and SASEGT.

The chain uses TRBV5-1 and TRBJ1-6; D ambiguous. CDR3 length: 15 amino acids. The germline CDR1 and CDR2 sequences are SGHRS and YFSETQ. The ends were cut back, 6 bases at V and 7 bases at J, with 17 bases in the middle. In DNA form, the CDR3 reads TGCGCCAGCAACAACGGGGATTTGAGAAATTCACCCCTCCACTTT. Its protein product is CASNNGDLRNSPLHF.

This clonotype was counted a single time. The chain employs TRBV2 and TRBJ1-2, with D unresolved. The germline V gene encodes CDR1 SNHLY and CDR2 FYNNEI. The CDR3 has 13 residues. Trimming took off 7 bases at V and 2 bases at J, with 11 bases between the two ends. The CDR3 reads CASMQVPNYGYTF. DNA for the CDR3: TGTGCCAGCATGCAAGTACCGAACTATGGCTACACCTTC.